The 5 T cell receptor beta chains listed next were all sequenced from one sample in a study of cytomegalovirus exposure and HLA in healthy donors listed by TCRdb under 2017. Library generation was performed with the immunoSEQ multiplex PCR assay. The multiplex PCR relied on a mix of 60 forward primers for TCR Vbeta segments and 13 reverse primers for TCR Jbeta segments. Imported from immuneACCESS, the table was reduced by TCRdb to in-frame sequences with V and J called. These copies leave out some clones; in studies compared against another copy, an unresolved V gene accounts for under half, and the cause of the remainder is not known. This sample's table carries about 140,000 clones. The ten largest clones represent more than 0.8% of the sample. Sequenced material: PBMCs. The receptor source for this set is a male donor in good health and CMV-seronegative.

This chain connects TRBV7-2 to TRBJ1-1; 7 positions match TRBD1. CDR1 is SGHTA, CDR2 FQGNSA, per germline. Trimming at V came to 3 bases and at J to 5 bases, leaving 3 bases not matched to a gene. The CDR3 has 13 residues. In DNA form, the CDR3 reads TGTGCCAGCAGCTTTGACAGGGAAACTGAAGCTTTCTTT. It translates to CASSFDRETEAFF. Full variable domain (rest looked up from reference TRBV7-2 and TRBJ1-1): GAGVSQSPSNKVTEKGKDVELRCDPISGHTALYWYRQSLGQGLEFLIYFQGNSAPDKSGLPSDRFSAERTGGSVSTLTIQRTQQEDSAVYLCASSFDRETEAFFGQGTRLTVV.

Concerning this clone itself: At the DNA level, this CDR3 is encoded by other sequences in the same sample as well. The V gene is TRBV29-1, the J gene TRBJ1-2, with 8 nucleotides matching TRBD1. V lost 6 bases and J lost 5; bases outside the gene matches: 5. Germline CDR1 and CDR2: SQVTM and ANQGSEA. The CDR3 runs to 12 residues. The CDR3 loop is CSVDRGIYGYTF. The CDR3 nucleotides are TGCAGCGTCGACAGGGGAATATATGGCTACACCTTC.

The chain is built from TRBV19 and TRBJ2-5, with TRBD2 matching 9 bases. V gave up 3 bases and J gave up 5 bases; unmatched junction bases: 10. The CDR3 runs 16 residues. Germline V CDR1 and CDR2: LNHDA, SQIVND (reference sequence). The CDR3, as DNA: TGTGCCAGTAGTATGGCGGGTAGCGGGGGCGCGGAGACCCAGTACTTC. Amino acids: CASSMAGSGGAETQYF.

The chain carries TRBV6-5 and TRBJ1-2; D is perhaps TRBD1 (5 bases). CDR3 length equals 12 residues. V shed 5 bases and J shed 4 bases, with 8 bases lying between them. Per the germline V gene, CDR1 is MNHEY and CDR2 is SVGAGI. The CDR3, as DNA: TGTGCCAGCAGTGGGGGGTCCTATGGCTACACCTTC. Protein sequence: CASSGGSYGYTF.

The chain links TRBV29-1 to TRBJ1-2, with 9 bases identical to TRBD1. V trimming: 4 bases; J trimming: 5 bases; junction bases outside the gene matches: 5. Germline CDR1 and CDR2: SQVTM and ANQGSEA. CDR3 size: 13 residues. For the CDR3, the DNA is TGCAGCGTTGGTGTCGGGACAGGGTATGGCTACACCTTC. This gives the protein CSVGVGTGYGYTF.